A selection of T cell receptor beta chains follows, all from one sample in a study of cytomegalovirus exposure and HLA in healthy donors. Produced via immunoSEQ multiplex PCR; TCRdb's table is partial and in-frame only. The profile shows about 220,000 clones, over 80% of them singletons. Input material: PBMCs. These TCRs come from a woman in her thirties in good health and CMV-seropositive. The CDR3 runs from the conserved cysteine through the conserved F or W. A D gene is named only where the DNA matches it firmly. Clone sizes are given selectively: once, few, many, or a class where the clone is expanded.

V,size,J,D,CDR3,DNA
TRBV27,NA,TRBJ2-7,NA,CASSLSRHYEQYF,TGTGCCAGCAGTTTATCGAGACACTACGAGCAGTACTTC
TRBV5-1,NA,TRBJ1-2,NA,CASSLEQGMNYGYTF,TGCGCCAGCAGCTTGGAACAGGGTATGAACTATGGCTACACCTTC
TRBV18,NA,TRBJ2-3,NA,CASSPGSTDTQYF,TGTGCCAGCTCACCGGGTAGCACAGATACGCAGTATTTT
TRBV27,NA,TRBJ2-7,NA,CASSFGSTYEQYF,TGTGCCAGCAGTTTTGGGTCCACCTACGAGCAGTACTTC
TRBV11-3,NA,TRBJ1-2,NA,CASSGPGGRPPNYGYTF,TGTGCCAGCAGCGGACCCGGAGGACGACCTCCTAACTATGGCTACACCTTC
TRBV27,NA,TRBJ2-3,NA,CASTRFTDTQYF,TGTGCCAGCACCCGATTCACAGATACGCAGTATTTT
TRBV12-5,NA,TRBJ1-1,NA,CASGLQGIPEAFF,TGTGCTAGTGGGTTACAGGGAATCCCTGAAGCTTTCTTT
TRBV7-3,NA,TRBJ1-1,NA,CASSFRRHTEAFF,TGTGCCAGCAGCTTCCGGAGACACACTGAAGCTTTCTTT
TRBV6-5,NA,TRBJ2-7,NA,CASSYARGHGYEQYF,TGTGCCAGCAGTTACGCACGCGGGCATGGCTACGAGCAGTACTTC
TRBV9,NA,TRBJ2-3,NA,CASNVRREDTQYF,TGTGCCAGCAACGTCCGGAGGGAAGATACGCAGTATTTT
TRBV30,few,TRBJ1-2,NA,CAWSPWTSFWDGYTF,TGTGCCTGGAGTCCCTGGACCTCCTTTTGGGATGGCTACACCTTC
TRBV9,NA,TRBJ2-3,NA,CASSVAGDPNTDTQYF,TGTGCCAGCAGCGTAGCGGGGGACCCAAACACAGATACGCAGTATTTT
TRBV6-5,NA,TRBJ1-5,NA,CASSRDGRNQPQHF,TGTGCCAGCAGTCGGGACGGTAGGAATCAGCCCCAGCATTTT
TRBV5-4,NA,TRBJ1-1,NA,CASSLAKGVEAFF,TGTGCCAGCAGCTTGGCCAAGGGGGTTGAAGCTTTCTTT
TRBV9,NA,TRBJ2-1,NA,CASSEGGDNEQFF,TGTGCCAGCAGCGAAGGGGGGGACAATGAGCAGTTCTTC
TRBV7-2,NA,TRBJ2-5,TRBD2,CASSSSGRGETQYF,TGTGCCAGCAGCTCTAGCGGGAGGGGGGAGACCCAGTACTTC
TRBV4-3,NA,TRBJ2-5,NA,CASSQDSRGTSGETQYF,TGCGCCAGCAGCCAAGATAGCAGGGGGACTTCAGGGGAGACCCAGTACTTC
TRBV4-3,NA,TRBJ2-7,TRBD2,CASSQLLAGDYEQYF,TGCGCCAGCAGCCAGTTACTAGCGGGAGACTACGAGCAGTACTTC
TRBV5-4,NA,TRBJ1-1,NA,CASSFKGTDTEAFF,TGTGCCAGCAGCTTCAAGGGGACGGACACTGAAGCTTTCTTT
TRBV27,NA,TRBJ2-7,TRBD1,CASSLVTGSPYEQYF,TGTGCCAGCAGTTTAGTGACAGGGAGTCCCTACGAGCAGTACTTC
TRBV30,NA,TRBJ2-3,NA,CAWSVSGWMDTQYF,TGTGCCTGGAGTGTTTCGGGTTGGATGGATACGCAGTATTTT
TRBV2,NA,TRBJ2-1,NA,CATRPRGSYNEQFF,TGTGCCACCCGACCGCGGGGCTCCTACAATGAGCAGTTCTTC
TRBV11-2,NA,TRBJ1-1,NA,CASSRSGNTEAFF,TGTGCCAGCAGCCGATCGGGGAACACTGAAGCTTTCTTT
TRBV4-1,NA,TRBJ2-1,TRBD2,CASSQVAGGYNEQFF,TGCGCCAGCAGCCAAGTAGCGGGAGGGTACAATGAGCAGTTCTTC
TRBV4-1,NA,TRBJ2-3,NA,CASSQLLVGAGYTQYF,TGCGCCAGCAGCCAACTATTAGTGGGAGCTGGTTATACGCAGTATTTT
TRBV29-1,NA,TRBJ2-1,NA,CSVGAGWSYNEQFF,TGCAGCGTTGGGGCGGGATGGTCCTACAATGAGCAGTTCTTC
TRBV2,NA,TRBJ2-1,NA,CASEVASYNEQFF,TGTGCCAGCGAGGTAGCTTCCTACAATGAGCAGTTCTTC
TRBV6-5,NA,TRBJ2-1,TRBD2,CASIGLAGEQFF,TGTGCCAGCATCGGACTAGCGGGAGAGCAGTTCTTC
TRBV5-6,NA,TRBJ2-2,NA,CASSLEWRAGELFF,TGTGCCAGCAGCTTGGAGTGGAGGGCCGGGGAGCTGTTTTTT
TRBV6-5,NA,TRBJ2-7,TRBD1,CASSSKSQGYSNEQYF,TGTGCCAGCAGTTCAAAGTCACAGGGGTATTCTAACGAGCAGTACTTC
TRBV6-1,NA,TRBJ1-1,NA,CASTKGMNTEAFF,TGTGCCAGCACCAAGGGGATGAACACTGAAGCTTTCTTT
TRBV19,NA,TRBJ2-1,NA,CASSLGGPYSYNEQFF,TGTGCCAGTAGTCTGGGAGGACCCTATTCCTACAATGAGCAGTTCTTC
TRBV2,NA,TRBJ2-1,TRBD2,CASSEPGLAGVRKSEQFF,TGTGCCAGCAGTGAGCCCGGACTAGCGGGAGTGCGAAAGAGTGAGCAGTTCTTC
TRBV5-8,NA,TRBJ1-5,NA,CASSGQGDQPQHF,TGTGCCAGCTCCGGACAAGGGGATCAGCCCCAGCATTTT
TRBV6-5,NA,TRBJ1-2,TRBD1,CASSYSDRDGYTF,TGTGCCAGCAGTTACTCTGACAGGGATGGCTACACCTTC